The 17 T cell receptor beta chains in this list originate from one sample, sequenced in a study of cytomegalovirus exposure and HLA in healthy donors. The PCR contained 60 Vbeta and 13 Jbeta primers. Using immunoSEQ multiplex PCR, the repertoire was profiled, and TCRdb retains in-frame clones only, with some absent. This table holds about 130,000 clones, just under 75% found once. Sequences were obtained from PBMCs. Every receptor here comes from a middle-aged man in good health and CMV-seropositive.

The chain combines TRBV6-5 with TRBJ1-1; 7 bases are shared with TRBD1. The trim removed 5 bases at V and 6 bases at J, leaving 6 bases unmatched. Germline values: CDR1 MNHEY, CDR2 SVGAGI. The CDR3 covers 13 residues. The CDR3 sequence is CASSPQGLAEAFF. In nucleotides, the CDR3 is TGTGCCAGCAGTCCACAGGGGTTGGCTGAAGCTTTCTTT.

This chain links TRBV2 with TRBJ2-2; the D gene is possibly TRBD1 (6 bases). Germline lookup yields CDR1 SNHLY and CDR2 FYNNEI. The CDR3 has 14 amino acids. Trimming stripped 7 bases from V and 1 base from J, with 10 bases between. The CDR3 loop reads CASTGTRNTGELFF. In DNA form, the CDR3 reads TGTGCCAGCACCGGGACACGGAACACCGGGGAGCTGTTTTTT.

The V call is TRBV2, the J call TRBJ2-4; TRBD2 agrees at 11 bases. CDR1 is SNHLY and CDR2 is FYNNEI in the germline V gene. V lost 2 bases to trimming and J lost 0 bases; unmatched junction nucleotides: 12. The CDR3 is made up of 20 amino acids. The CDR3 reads CASSERTGLAGHLAKNIQYF. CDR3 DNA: TGTGCCAGCAGTGAAAGAACTGGACTAGCGGGCCACCTAGCCAAAAACATTCAGTACTTC.

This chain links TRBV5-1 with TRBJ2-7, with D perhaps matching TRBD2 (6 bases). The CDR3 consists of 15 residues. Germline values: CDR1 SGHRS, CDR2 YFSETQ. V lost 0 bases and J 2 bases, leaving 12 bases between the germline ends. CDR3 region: CASSLDGGSPYEQYF. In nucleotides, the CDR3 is TGCGCCAGCAGCTTGGATGGGGGGTCTCCCTACGAGCAGTACTTC.

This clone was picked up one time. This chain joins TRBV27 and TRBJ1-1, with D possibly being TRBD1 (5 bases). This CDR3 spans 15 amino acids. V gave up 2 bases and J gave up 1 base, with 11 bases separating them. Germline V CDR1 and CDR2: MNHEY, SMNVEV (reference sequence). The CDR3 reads CASSLMGGGNTEAFF. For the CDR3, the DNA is TGTGCCAGCAGTTTAATGGGCGGGGGGAACACTGAAGCTTTCTTT.

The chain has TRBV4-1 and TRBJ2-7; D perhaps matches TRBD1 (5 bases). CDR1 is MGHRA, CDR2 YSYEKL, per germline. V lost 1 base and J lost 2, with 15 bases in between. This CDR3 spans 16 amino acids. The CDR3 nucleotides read TGCGCCAGCAGCCAAGCTACAGACAGTGAGGCCTACGAGCAGTACTTC. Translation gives CASSQATDSEAYEQYF.

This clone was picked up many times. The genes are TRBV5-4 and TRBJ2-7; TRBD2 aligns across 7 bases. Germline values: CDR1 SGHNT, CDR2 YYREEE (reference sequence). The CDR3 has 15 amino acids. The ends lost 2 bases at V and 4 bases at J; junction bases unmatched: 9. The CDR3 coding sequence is TGTGCCAGCAGCTTTAGGACGGGAGGAATGTACGAGCAGTACTTC. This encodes CASSFRTGGMYEQYF.

The CDR3 region is CASSLEGARYGYTF. In DNA form, the CDR3 reads TGTGCCAGCTCACTTGAGGGCGCGCGCTATGGCTACACCTTC. The rearrangement links TRBV18 to TRBJ1-2; no clear D. Trimming left V 4 bases short and J 4 bases short, with 13 bases between. This CDR3 spans 14 amino acids. Looked up from germline, CDR1 is KGHSH and CDR2 is LQKENI.

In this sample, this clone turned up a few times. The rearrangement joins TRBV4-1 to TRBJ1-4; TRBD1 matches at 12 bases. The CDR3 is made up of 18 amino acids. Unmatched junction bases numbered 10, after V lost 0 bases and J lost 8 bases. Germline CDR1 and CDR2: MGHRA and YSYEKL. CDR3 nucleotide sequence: TGCGCCAGCAGCCAAGATTTTGGGACAGGGGGCTTGGGAGAAAAACTGTTTTTT. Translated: CASSQDFGTGGLGEKLFF.

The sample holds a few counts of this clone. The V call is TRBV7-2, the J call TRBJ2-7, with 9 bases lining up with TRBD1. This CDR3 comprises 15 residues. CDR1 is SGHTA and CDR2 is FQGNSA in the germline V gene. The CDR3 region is CASQRSTGGGYEQYF. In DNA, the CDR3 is TGTGCTTCCCAGAGGTCTACAGGGGGCGGGTACGAGCAGTACTTC. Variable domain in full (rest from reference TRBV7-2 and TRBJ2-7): GAGVSQSPSNKVTEKGKDVELRCDPISGHTALYWYRQSLGQGLEFLIYFQGNSAPDKSGLPSDRFSAERTGGSVSTLTIQRTQQEDSAVYLCASQRSTGGGYEQYFGPGTRLTVT.

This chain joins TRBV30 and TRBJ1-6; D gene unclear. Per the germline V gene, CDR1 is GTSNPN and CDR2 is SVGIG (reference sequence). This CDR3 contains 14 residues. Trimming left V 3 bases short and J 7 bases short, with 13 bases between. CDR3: CAWRFQVGNSPLHF. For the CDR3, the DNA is TGTGCCTGGAGATTCCAGGTTGGGAATTCACCCCTCCACTTT. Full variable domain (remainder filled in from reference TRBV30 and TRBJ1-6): SQTIHQWPATLVQPVGSPLSLECTVEGTSNPNLYWYRQAAGRGLQLLFYSVGIGQISSEVPQNLSASRPQDRQFILSSKKLLLSDSGFYLCAWRFQVGNSPLHFGNGTRLTVT.

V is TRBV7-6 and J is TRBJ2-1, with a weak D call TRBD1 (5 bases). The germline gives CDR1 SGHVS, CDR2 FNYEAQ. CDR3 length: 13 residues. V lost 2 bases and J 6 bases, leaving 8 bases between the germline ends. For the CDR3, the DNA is TGTGCCAGCAGCTTATCCCAGGGCAATGAGCAGTTCTTC. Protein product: CASSLSQGNEQFF.

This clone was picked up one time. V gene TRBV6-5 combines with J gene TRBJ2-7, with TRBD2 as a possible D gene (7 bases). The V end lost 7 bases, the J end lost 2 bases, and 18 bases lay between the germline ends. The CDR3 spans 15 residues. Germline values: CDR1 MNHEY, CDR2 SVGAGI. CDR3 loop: CASTETGGPPYEQYF. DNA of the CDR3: TGTGCCAGCACCGAAACGGGGGGCCCTCCCTACGAGCAGTACTTC.

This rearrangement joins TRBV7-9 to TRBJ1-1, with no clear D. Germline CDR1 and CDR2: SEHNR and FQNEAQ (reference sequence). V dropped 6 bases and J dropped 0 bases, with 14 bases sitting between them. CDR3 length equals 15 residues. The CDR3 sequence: CASRPERRLNTEAFF. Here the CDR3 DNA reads TGTGCCAGCAGGCCCGAGCGACGGTTGAACACTGAAGCTTTCTTT.

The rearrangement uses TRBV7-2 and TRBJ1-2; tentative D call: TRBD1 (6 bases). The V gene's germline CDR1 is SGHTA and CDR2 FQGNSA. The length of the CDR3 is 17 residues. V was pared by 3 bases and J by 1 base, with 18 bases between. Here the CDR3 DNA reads TGTGCCAGCAGCTTGGACAGTACGAGAATCTTTAACTATGGCTACACCTTC. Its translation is CASSLDSTRIFNYGYTF.

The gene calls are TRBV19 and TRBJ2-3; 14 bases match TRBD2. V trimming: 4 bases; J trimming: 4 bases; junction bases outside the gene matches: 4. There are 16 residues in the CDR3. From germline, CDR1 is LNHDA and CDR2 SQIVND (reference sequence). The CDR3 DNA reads TGTGCCAGTAGTACGACTAGCGGGAGGGCCGCAGATACGCAGTATTTT. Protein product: CASSTTSGRAADTQYF.

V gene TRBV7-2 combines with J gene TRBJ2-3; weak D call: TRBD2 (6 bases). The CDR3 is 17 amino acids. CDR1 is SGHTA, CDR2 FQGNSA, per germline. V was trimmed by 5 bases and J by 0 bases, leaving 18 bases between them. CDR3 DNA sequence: TGTGCCAGCAGCCCCCGAGTGGGCGGGACTAGCACAGATACGCAGTATTTT. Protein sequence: CASSPRVGGTSTDTQYF.